This TCR beta chain was profiled in a study of radiotherapy plus CTLA-4 blockade in lung cancer. Study-wide context: In less than 20% of patients, objective responses were seen; 25% to 40% had disease control.

Those patients who had chemo-refractory metastatic non-small-cell lung cancer were given focal radiation along with CTLA-4 blockade through ipilimumab. Study observations and caveats: Per reports, early blood T cell clone dynamics, plus interferon-beta, forecast response most strongly. TCR clones of tumor origin grew in blood after radiotherapy plus ipilimumab.

The data were produced by immunoSEQ multiplex PCR, yet TCRdb's version contains in-frame clones alone and is incomplete. The profile covers tens of thousands of clones, with about 80% appearing a single time and around 9.5% taken by the ten largest. With respect to this clone: The target antigen is unknown.

Germline lookup yields CDR1 MDHEN and CDR2 SYDVKM. The CDR3 runs to 14 residues. Losses at the gene ends were 4 bases for V and 1 base for J; bases not matched to a gene: 2. The sample was peripheral blood, taken from a patient treated with radiotherapy plus ipilimumab. The sequence derives from a human donor with non-small cell lung cancer who had stable disease on radiotherapy plus ipilimumab. The chain has TRBV28 and TRBJ2-3, with 7 bases identical to TRBD2. CDR3 loop: CASSWAGGTDTQYF. CDR3 bases: TGTGCCAGCAGTTGGGCGGGGGGCACAGATACGCAGTATTTT.